Listed below are T cell receptor beta chains from one sample, sequenced in a study of neoadjuvant anti-PD-1 for oral cavity cancer. Only in-frame clones appear in the TCRdb table, and some are missing; sequencing was by immunoSEQ multiplex PCR. The data contain approximately 17,000 clones, roughly three fifths of them singletons. Material: PBMCs, obtained before nivolumab (anti-PD-1) treatment. The origin of the receptors is a person aged 35-80 years with oral cavity squamous cell carcinoma. Each CDR3 is given with its conserved first and last residue. Fields, in order: clone size, D gene, CDR3 length, V gene, J gene, CDR3 DNA, CDR3 protein. A D gene is named only where the DNA matches it firmly. A clone size is listed for some rows: how often the clone was seen (once, few, many), or a class if it is expanded.

clone size: NA
D gene: TRBD1
CDR3 length: 12
V gene: TRBV19
J gene: TRBJ1-1
CDR3 DNA: TGTGCCAGTAGTATAACGACAGGGGCAGCTTTCTTT
CDR3 protein: CASSITTGAAFF

clone size: NA
D gene: NA
CDR3 length: 14
V gene: TRBV30
J gene: TRBJ2-2
CDR3 DNA: TGTGCCTGGAGGGTTCAGGTTACCACCGGGGAGCTGTTTTTT
CDR3 protein: CAWRVQVTTGELFF

clone size: NA
D gene: NA
CDR3 length: 14
V gene: TRBV25-1
J gene: TRBJ1-1
CDR3 DNA: TGTGCGACCCAAAGAGGGGGGCAGGACGCTGAAGCTTTCTTT
CDR3 protein: CATQRGGQDAEAFF

clone size: NA
D gene: TRBD1
CDR3 length: 14
V gene: TRBV30
J gene: TRBJ1-1
CDR3 DNA: TGTGCCTGGACCAAGGGGGACAGGAACACTGAAGCTTTCTTT
CDR3 protein: CAWTKGDRNTEAFF

clone size: NA
D gene: NA
CDR3 length: 12
V gene: TRBV6-5
J gene: TRBJ2-7
CDR3 DNA: TGTGCCAGCAGCCCTTGGCATCACGAGCAGTACTTC
CDR3 protein: CASSPWHHEQYF

clone size: few
D gene: TRBD2
CDR3 length: 16
V gene: TRBV7-9
J gene: TRBJ2-7
CDR3 DNA: TGTGCCAGCAGCCGGACTAGCGGGACCCTTTCCTACGAGCAGTACTTC
CDR3 protein: CASSRTSGTLSYEQYF

clone size: NA
D gene: NA
CDR3 length: 11
V gene: TRBV20-1
J gene: TRBJ2-5
CDR3 DNA: TGCAGCCCTCAGGGTATGGAGACCCAGTACTTC
CDR3 protein: CSPQGMETQYF

clone size: NA
D gene: NA
CDR3 length: 13
V gene: TRBV5-1
J gene: TRBJ1-2
CDR3 DNA: TGCGCCAGCAGCTTGGAATTGGGCAGGGGCTACACCTTC
CDR3 protein: CASSLELGRGYTF

clone size: NA
D gene: NA
CDR3 length: 14
V gene: TRBV19
J gene: TRBJ1-2
CDR3 DNA: TGTGCCAGTAGTATCTGGGGACCGAGCTATGGCTACACCTTC
CDR3 protein: CASSIWGPSYGYTF

clone size: NA
D gene: TRBD2
CDR3 length: 14
V gene: TRBV5-1
J gene: TRBJ2-5
CDR3 DNA: TGCGCCAGCAGCACGGGACTAGCGGGTCAGCCCCAGTACTTC
CDR3 protein: CASSTGLAGQPQYF

clone size: NA
D gene: TRBD2
CDR3 length: 13
V gene: TRBV29-1
J gene: TRBJ2-1
CDR3 DNA: TGCAGCGTTGAAGGGACTAGTACTTCTGAGCAGTTCTTC
CDR3 protein: CSVEGTSTSEQFF

clone size: NA
D gene: NA
CDR3 length: 14
V gene: TRBV6-1
J gene: TRBJ1-5
CDR3 DNA: TGTGCCAGCAGTGTCCTGAGGGGCGGTCAGCCCCAGCATTTT
CDR3 protein: CASSVLRGGQPQHF

clone size: once
D gene: TRBD1
CDR3 length: 17
V gene: TRBV25-1
J gene: TRBJ2-1
CDR3 DNA: TGTGCCAGCAGTCCTCGGACAGGGCTGGGCTCCTACAATGAGCAGTTCTTC
CDR3 protein: CASSPRTGLGSYNEQFF

clone size: NA
D gene: NA
CDR3 length: 14
V gene: TRBV5-1
J gene: TRBJ2-2
CDR3 DNA: TGCGCCAGCTCGCAGACAGGGAACACCGGGGAGCTGTTTTTT
CDR3 protein: CASSQTGNTGELFF

clone size: few
D gene: TRBD1
CDR3 length: 13
V gene: TRBV27
J gene: TRBJ1-4
CDR3 DNA: TGTGCCAGCGCTCCGGGACAGGGCGAAAAACTGTTTTTT
CDR3 protein: CASAPGQGEKLFF

clone size: NA
D gene: NA
CDR3 length: 12
V gene: TRBV30
J gene: TRBJ1-2
CDR3 DNA: TGTGCCCGACTTCGCCAAGAGAATGGCTACACCTTC
CDR3 protein: CARLRQENGYTF

clone size: NA
D gene: NA
CDR3 length: 13
V gene: TRBV13
J gene: TRBJ1-2
CDR3 DNA: TGTGCCAGCAGCGCTACAGGAGGCTATGGCTACACCTTC
CDR3 protein: CASSATGGYGYTF

clone size: NA
D gene: NA
CDR3 length: 16
V gene: TRBV2
J gene: TRBJ1-5
CDR3 DNA: TGTGCCAGCAGTGAAGGTGTGGGGAGGAGCAATCAGCCCCAGCATTTT
CDR3 protein: CASSEGVGRSNQPQHF

clone size: NA
D gene: NA
CDR3 length: 17
V gene: TRBV14
J gene: TRBJ2-2
CDR3 DNA: TGTGCCAGCAGCCAAGAAGGTCTATGGGGGAACACCGGGGAGCTGTTTTTT
CDR3 protein: CASSQEGLWGNTGELFF

clone size: NA
D gene: NA
CDR3 length: 14
V gene: TRBV28
J gene: TRBJ2-3
CDR3 DNA: TGTGCCAGCAGCTCCGGGGGGCGATCAGGTACGCAGTATTTT
CDR3 protein: CASSSGGRSGTQYF

clone size: NA
D gene: NA
CDR3 length: 15
V gene: TRBV6-6
J gene: TRBJ2-7
CDR3 DNA: TGTGCCAGCAGTTACTCCCCGACAGGCTCCTACGAGCAGTACTTC
CDR3 protein: CASSYSPTGSYEQYF

clone size: few
D gene: TRBD1
CDR3 length: 14
V gene: TRBV6-5
J gene: TRBJ1-1
CDR3 DNA: TGTGCCAGCAGTCCCGGGACAGCGAGGTCGGAAGCTTTCTTT
CDR3 protein: CASSPGTARSEAFF

clone size: NA
D gene: NA
CDR3 length: 15
V gene: TRBV6-1
J gene: TRBJ2-5
CDR3 DNA: TGTGCCAGCTCCGAGTGGGGACGGTATCAAGAGACCCAGTACTTC
CDR3 protein: CASSEWGRYQETQYF

clone size: once
D gene: NA
CDR3 length: 13
V gene: TRBV13
J gene: TRBJ2-6
CDR3 DNA: TGTGCCAGCAGCCCCCGCGGGGCCAACGTCCTGACCTTC
CDR3 protein: CASSPRGANVLTF

clone size: NA
D gene: TRBD1
CDR3 length: 14
V gene: TRBV28
J gene: TRBJ2-7
CDR3 DNA: TGTGCCAGCAGAACAGGGGGTGGAGCGGTAGATAGGTACTTC
CDR3 protein: CASRTGGGAVDRYF

clone size: NA
D gene: NA
CDR3 length: 16
V gene: TRBV5-5
J gene: TRBJ2-1
CDR3 DNA: TGTGCCAGCAGCCATTTTGGGCGGCAGGCGTACAATGAGCAGTTCTTC
CDR3 protein: CASSHFGRQAYNEQFF

clone size: few
D gene: NA
CDR3 length: 15
V gene: TRBV10-1
J gene: TRBJ2-2
CDR3 DNA: TGCGCCAGCAGTGAGTCGATGGGGGGTACCGGGGAGCTGTTTTTT
CDR3 protein: CASSESMGGTGELFF

clone size: NA
D gene: NA
CDR3 length: 14
V gene: TRBV19
J gene: TRBJ1-2
CDR3 DNA: TGTGCCAGTACCCAGACAGTGACTAACTATGGCTACACCTTC
CDR3 protein: CASTQTVTNYGYTF

clone size: NA
D gene: NA
CDR3 length: 13
V gene: TRBV19
J gene: TRBJ2-1
CDR3 DNA: TGTGCCAGTAATAGGGGAAACTACAATGAGCAGTTCTTC
CDR3 protein: CASNRGNYNEQFF

clone size: NA
D gene: NA
CDR3 length: 15
V gene: TRBV5-5
J gene: TRBJ2-3
CDR3 DNA: TGTGCCAGCAGCTTGATGAGGGGGGCATCAGATACGCAGTATTTT
CDR3 protein: CASSLMRGASDTQYF

clone size: NA
D gene: TRBD2
CDR3 length: 16
V gene: TRBV11-2
J gene: TRBJ2-2
CDR3 DNA: TGTGCCAGCAGCTTGGGACTAGCGGGATTTAGTGTGGAGCTGTTTTTT
CDR3 protein: CASSLGLAGFSVELFF

clone size: few
D gene: TRBD1
CDR3 length: 15
V gene: TRBV19
J gene: TRBJ2-2
CDR3 DNA: TGTGCCAGTCGATTGGGACAGGGAAACACCGGGGAGCTGTTTTTT
CDR3 protein: CASRLGQGNTGELFF

clone size: NA
D gene: NA
CDR3 length: 12
V gene: TRBV29-1
J gene: TRBJ2-7
CDR3 DNA: TGCAGCGTTGTGAAGGGGGCCTACGAGCAGTACTTC
CDR3 protein: CSVVKGAYEQYF

clone size: NA
D gene: NA
CDR3 length: 14
V gene: TRBV30
J gene: TRBJ2-7
CDR3 DNA: TGTGCCTGGAGGGCGAAGGATTTCCTTTACGAGCAGTACTTC
CDR3 protein: CAWRAKDFLYEQYF

clone size: once
D gene: NA
CDR3 length: 16
V gene: TRBV10-3
J gene: TRBJ2-1
CDR3 DNA: TGTGCCATCAGTGACCCCCCCGCAGGTTCCTACAATGAGCAGTTCTTC
CDR3 protein: CAISDPPAGSYNEQFF

clone size: NA
D gene: NA
CDR3 length: 16
V gene: TRBV19
J gene: TRBJ2-1
CDR3 DNA: TGTGCCAGTAGTCTAGGATATCGAACTAGGGACAATGAGCAGTTCTTC
CDR3 protein: CASSLGYRTRDNEQFF

clone size: NA
D gene: NA
CDR3 length: 15
V gene: TRBV7-3
J gene: TRBJ2-3
CDR3 DNA: TGTGCCAGCAGCTTAATGGGAAGCGTCACAGATACGCAGTATTTT
CDR3 protein: CASSLMGSVTDTQYF

clone size: NA
D gene: NA
CDR3 length: 13
V gene: TRBV6-5
J gene: TRBJ1-1
CDR3 DNA: TGTGCCAGCAGTTACAGCCTGGCCACTGAAGCTTTCTTT
CDR3 protein: CASSYSLATEAFF

clone size: few
D gene: NA
CDR3 length: 13
V gene: TRBV29-1
J gene: TRBJ1-4
CDR3 DNA: TGCAGCGTTGGTCGTGCAACTAATGAAAAACTGTTTTTT
CDR3 protein: CSVGRATNEKLFF

clone size: NA
D gene: NA
CDR3 length: 13
V gene: TRBV7-2
J gene: TRBJ2-1
CDR3 DNA: TGTGCCAGCAGTGGGGGGTCCTACAATGAGCAGTTCTTC
CDR3 protein: CASSGGSYNEQFF

clone size: few
D gene: NA
CDR3 length: 13
V gene: TRBV6-1
J gene: TRBJ2-7
CDR3 DNA: TGTGCCACCGGGAGCGGAGCGTCCTACGAGCAGTACTTC
CDR3 protein: CATGSGASYEQYF

clone size: NA
D gene: NA
CDR3 length: 13
V gene: TRBV6-4
J gene: TRBJ2-2
CDR3 DNA: TGTGCCAGCGGGGACTCCCAGACCGGGGAGCTGTTTTTT
CDR3 protein: CASGDSQTGELFF

clone size: NA
D gene: NA
CDR3 length: 15
V gene: TRBV19
J gene: TRBJ2-1
CDR3 DNA: TGTGCCAGTAGTTATGGGCAGGAGCAGGTGGATGAGCAGTTCTTC
CDR3 protein: CASSYGQEQVDEQFF

clone size: NA
D gene: NA
CDR3 length: 14
V gene: TRBV5-1
J gene: TRBJ2-1
CDR3 DNA: TGCGCCAGCAGCTCCGGGGATAGGGGCAATGAGCAGTTCTTC
CDR3 protein: CASSSGDRGNEQFF

clone size: NA
D gene: NA
CDR3 length: 14
V gene: TRBV6-5
J gene: TRBJ2-1
CDR3 DNA: TGTGCCAGCAGTGACTACCTTGAGGGTGATGAGCAGTTCTTC
CDR3 protein: CASSDYLEGDEQFF

clone size: once
D gene: NA
CDR3 length: 14
V gene: TRBV5-6
J gene: TRBJ2-2
CDR3 DNA: TGTGCCAGCAGCTTGTATGGGTCGGCCGGGGAGCTGTTTTTT
CDR3 protein: CASSLYGSAGELFF

clone size: NA
D gene: NA
CDR3 length: 14
V gene: TRBV10-2
J gene: TRBJ2-2
CDR3 DNA: TGCGCCAGCAGTGCAACCCACCTCACCGGGGAGCTGTTTTTT
CDR3 protein: CASSATHLTGELFF

clone size: NA
D gene: TRBD1
CDR3 length: 14
V gene: TRBV6-5
J gene: TRBJ2-7
CDR3 DNA: TGTGCCAGCAGGAGAACACAGGGGCCCTACGAGCAGTACTTC
CDR3 protein: CASRRTQGPYEQYF

clone size: NA
D gene: NA
CDR3 length: 15
V gene: TRBV6-1
J gene: TRBJ2-2
CDR3 DNA: TGTGCCAGCAGTGAAGCTTTACTAGGAGGCGGGGAGCTGTTTTTT
CDR3 protein: CASSEALLGGGELFF

clone size: NA
D gene: NA
CDR3 length: 11
V gene: TRBV19
J gene: TRBJ1-1
CDR3 DNA: TGTGCCAGTACTGTCGGGCTGCAAGCTTTCTTT
CDR3 protein: CASTVGLQAFF

clone size: few
D gene: NA
CDR3 length: 13
V gene: TRBV7-3
J gene: TRBJ2-3
CDR3 DNA: TGTGCCAGCAGCCGCCGCAGCGAAGATACGCAGTATTTT
CDR3 protein: CASSRRSEDTQYF